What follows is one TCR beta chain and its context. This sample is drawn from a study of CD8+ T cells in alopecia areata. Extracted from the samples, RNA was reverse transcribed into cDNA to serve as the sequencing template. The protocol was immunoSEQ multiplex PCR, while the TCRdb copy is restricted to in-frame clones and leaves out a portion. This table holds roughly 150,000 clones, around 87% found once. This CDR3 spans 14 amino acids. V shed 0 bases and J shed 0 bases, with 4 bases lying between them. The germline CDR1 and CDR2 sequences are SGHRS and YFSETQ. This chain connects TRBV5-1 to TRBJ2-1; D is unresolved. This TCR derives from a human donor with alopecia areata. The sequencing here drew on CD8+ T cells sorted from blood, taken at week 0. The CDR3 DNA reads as TGCGCCAGCAGCTTGGTTAGCTCCTACAATGAGCAGTTCTTC. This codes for CASSLVSSYNEQFF.